The next 30 T cell receptor beta chains were all read from a single sample in a study of technical replicates of blood from a handful of donors. The data were produced by immunoSEQ multiplex PCR, yet TCRdb's version contains in-frame clones alone and is incomplete. Here the sample spans 80,000 or so clones, under 95% being singletons. Sequenced: T cells isolated from PBMCs. The receptor set was obtained from a human donor in good health.

V usage is TRBV27 and J usage is TRBJ2-3, with D possibly being TRBD2 (5 bases). The CDR3 length is 15 residues. V was shortened by 6 bases and J by 4 bases, with 17 bases between the two germline ends. Germline values: CDR1 MNHEY, CDR2 SMNVEV (reference sequence). DNA of the CDR3: TGTGCCAGCAGAAGAGGGTTGCGGTACCCAGATACGCAGTATTTT. It translates to CASRRGLRYPDTQYF.

The chain carries TRBV14 and TRBJ1-2, with D possibly matching TRBD1 (5 bases). This CDR3 is 13 amino acids long. Looked up from germline, CDR1 is SGHDN and CDR2 is FVKESK. Between the trimmed V and J ends, which lost 0 bases and 5 bases, there was a span of 7 bases. The CDR3 protein is CASSQEGRYGYTF. The DNA of the CDR3 is TGTGCCAGCAGCCAAGAGGGGCGGTATGGCTACACCTTC.

The rearrangement links TRBV4-3 to TRBJ2-7; D is perhaps TRBD2 (5 bases). Trimming removed 1 base at V and 2 bases at J, with 9 bases between. CDR1 and CDR2 (germline): LGHNA, YSLEER. The CDR3 loop spans 14 amino acids. Here the CDR3 reads CASSQGRGAYEQYF. The CDR3 nucleotides are TGCGCCAGCAGCCAAGGACGGGGAGCCTACGAGCAGTACTTC.

The gene calls are TRBV2 and TRBJ2-2; D possibly corresponds to TRBD2 (5 bases). The CDR3 contains 17 residues. V lost 6 bases and J lost 4, with 21 bases in between. The germline V gene has CDR1 SNHLY and CDR2 FYNNEI. In DNA, the CDR3 is TGTGCCAGCAGGGAGACCCAGAATCGGGATGGCACCGGGGAGCTGTTTTTT. This codes for CASRETQNRDGTGELFF. Based on the CDR3 plus reference TRBV2 and TRBJ2-2, the full variable domain is EPEVTQTPSHQVTQMGQEVILRCVPISNHLYFYWYRQILGQKVEFLVSFYNNEISEKSEIFDDQFSVERPDGSNFTLKIRSTKLEDSAMYFCASRETQNRDGTGELFFGEGSRLTVL.

The chain links TRBV19 to TRBJ1-4; the match to TRBD1 covers 9 bases. Trimming cost V 5 bases and J 0 bases; bases outside gene matches: 10. The CDR3 totals 18 residues. In germline, CDR1 is LNHDA, CDR2 SQIVND (reference sequence). The CDR3, as DNA: TGTGCCAGTAGTTCCCTCGACAGGGGGAGGGCAACTAATGAAAAACTGTTTTTT. Residues: CASSSLDRGRATNEKLFF.

The chain links TRBV4-3 to TRBJ1-1, with 7 bases matching TRBD1. J was trimmed by 0 bases and V by 4 bases; bases with no gene match: 8. The CDR3 consists of 16 residues. The germline V gene has CDR1 LGHNA and CDR2 YSLEER. Written as DNA, the CDR3 is TGCGCCAGCAGCCCTCGCGTGGGACAGTTGAACACTGAAGCTTTCTTT. Translation gives CASSPRVGQLNTEAFF.

The chain employs TRBV6-1 and TRBJ2-7, with 8 nucleotides matching TRBD1. This CDR3 region has 15 residues. Unmatched junction bases numbered 10, after V lost 4 bases and J lost 5 bases. Germline CDR1 and CDR2: MNHNS and SASEGT. The CDR3: CASSVQEDRADEQYF. In nucleotides, the CDR3 is TGTGCCAGCAGTGTCCAGGAGGACAGGGCGGACGAGCAGTACTTC.

The rearrangement links TRBV5-1 to TRBJ2-3, with D tentatively TRBD1 (6 bases). The germline V gene encodes CDR1 SGHRS and CDR2 YFSETQ. Trimming took 5 bases from V and 1 from J, leaving 11 bases between them. CDR3 size: 14 residues. The CDR3 loop is CASRGGWGTDTQYF. The CDR3 bases are TGCGCCAGCAGAGGGGGATGGGGCACAGATACGCAGTATTTT.

The rearrangement joins TRBV10-2 to TRBJ1-1, with D possibly being TRBD1 (6 bases). Germline V gene sequence: CDR1 WSHSY, CDR2 SAAADI. The V gene lost 7 bases and the J gene lost 0 bases, with 9 bases spanning the gap. CDR3 length: 13 residues. CDR3 DNA: TGCGCCAGCACAAGGGGGATGAACACTGAAGCTTTCTTT. Its protein product is CASTRGMNTEAFF.

The V and J genes are TRBV10-2 and TRBJ1-1, with D hard to call. CDR3 length: 11 residues. Germline loops: CDR1 WSHSY, CDR2 SAAADI. Trimming took 6 bases from V and 8 from J, leaving 10 bases between them. The CDR3 loop reads CASSTYVEAFF. CDR3 nucleotides: TGCGCCAGCAGCACCTACGTAGAAGCTTTCTTT.

This chain uses TRBV5-1 with TRBJ1-4, with 8 bases identical to TRBD1. From germline, CDR1 is SGHRS and CDR2 YFSETQ. Trimming took 5 bases from V and 3 from J; bases not matched to a gene: 6. This CDR3 comprises 15 residues. The DNA for the CDR3 is TGCGCCAGCAGGGATGCGGACAGGGCTAATGAAAAACTGTTTTTT. The encoded protein is CASRDADRANEKLFF.

This clone was seen only a few times. V is TRBV4-2 and J is TRBJ1-4, with D unclear. Trimming removed 0 bases at V and 8 bases at J, with 10 bases between. Germline lookup yields CDR1 LGHNA and CDR2 YNFKEQ. CDR3 length: 14 amino acids. The CDR3 reads CASSQEGGNEKLFF. The CDR3 DNA reads TGTGCCAGCAGCCAAGAAGGAGGGAACGAAAAACTGTTTTTT.

The J gene is TRBJ1-2, the V gene TRBV10-1; the D is unclear. Trimming took 0 bases from V and 2 from J, leaving 4 bases between them. In germline, CDR1 is WNHNN, CDR2 SYGVQD (reference sequence). The CDR3 is 13 residues long. CDR3 coding DNA: TGCGCCAGCAGTGAGTCGCAGAACTATGGCTACACCTTC. It translates to CASSESQNYGYTF.

This clone was detected only once. Written as DNA, the CDR3 is TGTGCCAGCTCCGGAACAGGGGTTATCTACGAGCAGTACTTC. It yields the protein CASSGTGVIYEQYF. The rearrangement uses TRBV7-8 and TRBJ2-7, with 7 bases matching TRBD1. Germline CDR1 and CDR2: SGHVS and FQNEAQ. The CDR3 is 14 amino acids. The V gene end was trimmed by 8 bases and the J gene end by 3 bases; junction bases not matched to a gene: 10.

The chain recombines TRBV5-6 with TRBJ2-5; 8 bases agree with TRBD2. This CDR3 is built from 16 residues. With 4 bases clipped from V and 4 bases from J, the junction kept 12 bases outside the gene matches. In germline, CDR1 is SGHDT, CDR2 YYEEEE. DNA of the CDR3: TGTGCCAGCAGCACGATACTAGCGGTTTTAGGAGAGACCCAGTACTTC. Protein: CASSTILAVLGETQYF. Full variable domain (rest looked up from reference TRBV5-6 and TRBJ2-5): DAGVTQSPTHLIKTRGQQVTLRCSPKSGHDTVSWYQQALGQGPQFIFQYYEEEERQRGNFPDRFSGHQFPNYSSELNVNALLLGDSALYLCASSTILAVLGETQYFGPGTRLLVL.

V gene TRBV6-5 combines with J gene TRBJ1-2; D ambiguous. Germline V gene sequence: CDR1 MNHEY, CDR2 SVGAGI. Trimming stripped 0 bases from V and 8 bases from J, with 13 bases between. The CDR3 sequence is 14 residues long. This CDR3 reads CASSYSSLLDGYTF. CDR3 nucleotides: TGTGCCAGCAGTTACTCGAGTCTCCTAGACGGCTACACCTTC.

In this sample, this clone turned up a few times. The chain uses TRBV23-1 and TRBJ1-4; the D is unclear. TRBV23-1 is classed as an ORF, of uncertain function. The CDR3 loop spans 12 amino acids. Trimming shortened V by 2 bases and J by 10 bases, and 8 bases separated the two germline ends. The CDR3 DNA is TGCGCCAGCAGTCAACCACAGCCAAAACTGTTTTTT. Amino acid sequence: CASSQPQPKLFF.

This sequence joins TRBV5-6 and TRBJ2-3, with 12 bases identical to TRBD2. The trim removed 1 base at V and 3 bases at J, leaving 9 bases unmatched. This CDR3 is built from 18 residues. Germline lookup yields CDR1 SGHDT and CDR2 YYEEEE. Here the CDR3 reads CASSLFGVGLAGTDTQYF. The CDR3, as DNA: TGTGCCAGCAGCTTGTTCGGGGTCGGACTAGCGGGAACAGATACGCAGTATTTT.

J is TRBJ1-2 and V is TRBV19, with TRBD1 matching over 11 bases. Germline lookup yields CDR1 LNHDA and CDR2 SQIVND (reference sequence). CDR3 length equals 15 residues. The ends lost 1 base at V and 9 bases at J; junction bases unmatched: 7. CDR3 residues: CASSIGVGQGASYTF. CDR3 nucleotide sequence: TGTGCCAGTAGTATAGGAGTAGGACAGGGGGCCAGCTACACCTTC.

V and J are TRBV7-6 and TRBJ2-3, with a weak D call TRBD2 (5 bases). Trimming pared 3 bases from V and 0 bases from J, leaving 10 bases between. Per germline, CDR1 SGHVS and CDR2 FNYEAQ. The CDR3 runs to 15 residues. CDR3 sequence reads: CASSLVATSTDTQYF. CDR3 coding DNA: TGTGCCAGCAGCTTGGTAGCGACTAGCACAGATACGCAGTATTTT.

This sequence joins TRBV5-6 and TRBJ2-1; perhaps TRBD2 as D (6 bases). The CDR3 spans 15 residues. CDR1 and CDR2 (germline): SGHDT, YYEEEE. Deletions cut 4 bases from V and 3 bases from J, with 14 bases between. The CDR3 sequence: CASSEETRSYNEQFF. CDR3 sequence (DNA): TGTGCCAGCAGCGAAGAGACTAGAAGCTACAATGAGCAGTTCTTC. The full variable domain, with the rest looked up from reference TRBV5-6 and TRBJ2-1, is DAGVTQSPTHLIKTRGQQVTLRCSPKSGHDTVSWYQQALGQGPQFIFQYYEEEERQRGNFPDRFSGHQFPNYSSELNVNALLLGDSALYLCASSEETRSYNEQFFGPGTRLTVL.

This chain links TRBV10-1 with TRBJ1-4, with D possibly being TRBD1 (6 bases). The V and J ends lost 7 bases and 0 bases respectively, with 12 bases between them. Germline values: CDR1 WNHNN, CDR2 SYGVQD (reference sequence). This CDR3 comprises 15 residues. The CDR3: CASNLQGPTNEKLFF. Written as DNA, the CDR3 is TGCGCCAGCAACCTACAGGGACCAACTAATGAAAAACTGTTTTTT.

This clone has a single count. The chain has TRBV10-3 and TRBJ2-1; 9 bases match TRBD2. V shed 0 bases and J 7 bases; nucleotides not matched to a gene: 7. The length of the CDR3 is 16 residues. CDR1 is ENHRY and CDR2 is SYGVKD in the germline V gene. The DNA of the CDR3 is TGTGCCATCAGTGAGTCCTTAGCGGGAGTAGGAAATGAGCAGTTCTTC. Protein: CAISESLAGVGNEQFF.

In its sample, this clone was seen once. This chain joins TRBV10-3 and TRBJ2-2; 7 bases are shared with TRBD1. Per germline, CDR1 ENHRY and CDR2 SYGVKD. The ends lost 10 bases at V and 5 bases at J; junction bases unmatched: 10. This CDR3 comprises 14 residues. The CDR3 bases are TGTGCCACGGGCCGGGACAGCGAAACCGGGGAGCTGTTTTTT. It is translated as CATGRDSETGELFF.

This rearrangement joins TRBV5-5 to TRBJ1-1; D is unclear. V was trimmed by 4 bases and J by 8 bases, leaving 12 bases between them. CDR1 SGHKS and CDR2 YYEKEE come from the germline V gene (reference sequence). This CDR3 has 12 residues. The CDR3 here is CASSVDEREAFF. The CDR3 region has the DNA TGTGCCAGCAGCGTGGACGAACGGGAAGCTTTCTTT.

CDR3 nucleotides: TGTGCCAGCAGGCAGCCCGGGACAGGGAACGGGGAGCTGTTTTTT. The encoded protein is CASRQPGTGNGELFF. The chain employs TRBV6-5 and TRBJ2-2; 9 bases align to TRBD1. This CDR3 comprises 15 residues. The germline V gene encodes CDR1 MNHEY and CDR2 SVGAGI. V shed 6 bases, J shed 7 bases, and the junction held 9 bases outside the gene matches.

The V and J genes are TRBV6-5 and TRBJ1-4; 9 bases map to TRBD1. CDR1 and CDR2 from the germline V gene are MNHEY and SVGAGI. V trimming: 2 bases; J trimming: 5 bases; junction bases outside the gene matches: 3. CDR3 size: 15 residues. Here the CDR3 DNA reads TGTGCCAGCAGTTACCTGACAGGGGGAAATGAAAAACTGTTTTTT. Translation gives CASSYLTGGNEKLFF.

The chain uses TRBV7-2 and TRBJ2-7; D is undetermined. The germline gives CDR1 SGHTA, CDR2 FQGNSA. The CDR3 consists of 13 residues. The V gene lost 1 base and the J gene lost 2 bases, with 6 bases spanning the gap. The CDR3 sequence is CASSLVSAYEQYF. CDR3 DNA sequence: TGTGCCAGCAGCTTAGTATCTGCCTACGAGCAGTACTTC.

This chain uses TRBV6-5 with TRBJ2-3, with D perhaps TRBD2 (6 bases). V shed 0 bases and J shed 3 bases, with 10 bases lying between them. CDR1 and CDR2 from the germline V gene are MNHEY and SVGAGI. The CDR3 extends over 15 amino acids. DNA of the CDR3: TGTGCCAGCAGTTACTCGACGGGAGAGACAGATACGCAGTATTTT. This sequence encodes CASSYSTGETDTQYF.

This rearrangement joins TRBV30 to TRBJ2-7; 10 nucleotides align to TRBD1. This CDR3 has 14 residues. Trimming took 1 base from V and 2 from J; bases not matched to a gene: 2. Germline V gene data show CDR1 as GTSNPN and CDR2 as SVGIG (reference sequence). This chain's CDR3 is CAWSGDRGPYEQYF. DNA for the CDR3: TGTGCCTGGAGTGGGGACAGGGGACCCTACGAGCAGTACTTC.